Listed below are T cell receptor beta chains from one sample, sequenced in a study of T cell responses to AZD1222 COVID-19 vaccine. Profiled with immunoSEQ multiplex PCR; TCRdb holds only in-frame clones, not every one. This table has some 140,000 clones, approximately 90% appearing once. The starting material was peripheral blood, obtained on day 0 of AZD1222 vaccination. Source of these receptors: an adult in good health. The CDR3 runs from the conserved cysteine through the conserved F or W. The order of the fields is CDR3 DNA, CDR3 protein, J gene, clone size, D gene, V gene. The D gene is left open where the match is weak. Clone size is not always given. Where it is, it says once, few, many or a class for expanded clones.

TGTGCCAGTAGACGGGGGTCCTCAGCTCAGCCCCAGCATTTT,CASRRGSSAQPQHF,TRBJ1-5,NA,NA,TRBV19
TGTGCCAGCAGCGAAGGACCGGGACAGGGCCTCTATGGCTACACCTTC,CASSEGPGQGLYGYTF,TRBJ1-2,NA,TRBD1,TRBV11-1
TGTGCCAGCTCACCGGGCCCTTACCGAAGGAGCAATCAGCCCCAGCATTTT,CASSPGPYRRSNQPQHF,TRBJ1-5,once,NA,TRBV18
TGTGCCAGTAGTCCCGTTCAGGGCATTATTTCGAATGAGCAGTTCTTC,CASSPVQGIISNEQFF,TRBJ2-1,NA,NA,TRBV19
TGTGCCAGCAGTGGGGCGGGACAGCCTAATCAGCCCCAGCATTTT,CASSGAGQPNQPQHF,TRBJ1-5,NA,TRBD1,TRBV25-1
TGTGCCAGCAACGGCCAAGGGCACCCCTACGAGCAGTACTTC,CASNGQGHPYEQYF,TRBJ2-7,NA,NA,TRBV7-9
TGCAGCGTTCAGAGCTCTGGAAACACCATATATTTT,CSVQSSGNTIYF,TRBJ1-3,NA,NA,TRBV29-1
TGTGCCAGCAGTTTATCAAACAGGAGAGGGTACACTGAAGCTTTCTTT,CASSLSNRRGYTEAFF,TRBJ1-1,NA,NA,TRBV27
TGTGCCTGTACTAGCGGGAGGGCCCGCGAGCAGTACTTC,CACTSGRAREQYF,TRBJ2-7,once,TRBD2,TRBV30
TGTGCTAGTGGAGCTATTGGGACGGAGACCCGAAACACCATATATTTT,CASGAIGTETRNTIYF,TRBJ1-3,once,NA,TRBV12-5
TGTGCCAGCAGCGCTCGCCCGGGGACAGGGGCTCTGAACACTGAAGCTTTCTTT,CASSARPGTGALNTEAFF,TRBJ1-1,NA,TRBD1,TRBV9
TGTGCCTGGAGTCCCCGGGATGATGAGCAGTTCTTC,CAWSPRDDEQFF,TRBJ2-1,NA,NA,TRBV30
TGTGCCAGCAGCATTATAGACAGCCCCTATGGCTACACCTTC,CASSIIDSPYGYTF,TRBJ1-2,few,NA,TRBV2
TGTGCCAGCAGCGTAGAACTAGATGGTGGGAATGAGCAGTTCTTC,CASSVELDGGNEQFF,TRBJ2-1,NA,NA,TRBV9
TGTGCCAGCACCTCCCCGGGGAACTATGGCTACACCTTC,CASTSPGNYGYTF,TRBJ1-2,NA,NA,TRBV5-6
TGCGCCAGCAGCCAAGATATACGGGGGGAGCAGTTCTTC,CASSQDIRGEQFF,TRBJ2-1,NA,NA,TRBV4-3
TGTGCCAGCAGTTTAGAGGGGTATCAGCCCCAGCATTTT,CASSLEGYQPQHF,TRBJ1-5,NA,NA,TRBV12-3/TRBV12-4
TGTGCCAGCAGCCCCGCCAGGGACACCGGGGAGCTGTTTTTT,CASSPARDTGELFF,TRBJ2-2,NA,NA,TRBV7-3
TGTGCCTGGAGTGTATTCTTTGGGACAGGGGAGTCACCCCTCCACTTT,CAWSVFFGTGESPLHF,TRBJ1-6,NA,TRBD1,TRBV30
TGTGCCAGCACCCCTTCCGGGGGGGCGCGGAGCTATGGCTACACCTTC,CASTPSGGARSYGYTF,TRBJ1-2,NA,NA,TRBV27
TGTGCCAGCAGCCATTGGGACAGAAGCTCCTACGAGCAGTACTTC,CASSHWDRSSYEQYF,TRBJ2-7,NA,TRBD1,TRBV7-8
TGTGCCATCAGACCTGATAACCTCTACGAGCAGTACTTC,CAIRPDNLYEQYF,TRBJ2-7,NA,NA,TRBV10-3
TGTGCCAGCAGCCTCCAAGGGTTTGGGGCCAACGTCCTGACTTTC,CASSLQGFGANVLTF,TRBJ2-6,NA,NA,TRBV11-2
TGTGCCACCAGTGTCGCGGGCGAGCAGTACTTC,CATSVAGEQYF,TRBJ2-7,NA,NA,TRBV24-1
TGTGCCAGCAGCCTCGGGACTAGCGGGAGACCGGGGACGCAGTATTTT,CASSLGTSGRPGTQYF,TRBJ2-3,NA,TRBD2,TRBV6-6
TGTGCCAGTAGTCGACAGGGGATCCCCTACGAGCAGTACTTC,CASSRQGIPYEQYF,TRBJ2-7,NA,TRBD1,TRBV19
TGTGCCAGCAGCTTAGAGGGACCTCTCAGCACTGAAGCTTTCTTT,CASSLEGPLSTEAFF,TRBJ1-1,NA,NA,TRBV7-2
TGTGCCAGCAGTTTATGGGGGCAGGGGGGCTACGAGCAGTACTTC,CASSLWGQGGYEQYF,TRBJ2-7,NA,NA,TRBV27
TGTGCCATAGGGGAGGACTCCGCCAATGAGCAGTTCTTC,CAIGEDSANEQFF,TRBJ2-1,few,NA,TRBV24-1
TGTGCCTGGAGCAAAGGACAGGGGTACACTGAAGCTTTCTTT,CAWSKGQGYTEAFF,TRBJ1-1,NA,TRBD1,TRBV30
TGTGCCATCAGTGACTCCGCCGGAATGTCTAATGAAAAACTGTTTTTT,CAISDSAGMSNEKLFF,TRBJ1-4,NA,NA,TRBV10-3
TGTGCCGTCAGTCAGAAAGGGACAGGCAACACCGGGGAGCTGTTTTTT,CAVSQKGTGNTGELFF,TRBJ2-2,NA,TRBD1,TRBV19
TGTGCCAGCAGCGTAGGGGGGGCAAGTGAAAAACTGTTTTTT,CASSVGGASEKLFF,TRBJ1-4,few,NA,TRBV9
TGCGCCAGCGCGGCTAGCGGGAGGGCCGACGAGCAGTTCTTC,CASAASGRADEQFF,TRBJ2-1,NA,TRBD2,TRBV4-3
TGTGCCTGGAGTCGGCTAGCGGGAGACACCGGGGAGCTGTTTTTT,CAWSRLAGDTGELFF,TRBJ2-2,NA,TRBD2,TRBV30
TGTGCCAGTAGTCTCGACAGGGTTCAAGAGACCCAGTACTTC,CASSLDRVQETQYF,TRBJ2-5,NA,TRBD1,TRBV19
TGCAGTGCTAGTAGGGGGAAGACTGAAGCTTTCTTT,CSASRGKTEAFF,TRBJ1-1,NA,NA,TRBV20-1
TGTGCCACCAGTGAGCTACAGAGCTCCGGGGCCTATGGCTACACCTTC,CATSELQSSGAYGYTF,TRBJ1-2,NA,NA,TRBV24-1
TGTGCCTGGGACCCGGGACTAGCACCTACTGAGCAGTACTTC,CAWDPGLAPTEQYF,TRBJ2-7,NA,TRBD2,TRBV30
TGTGCCTGGCTACCCGGGACACCGGGACGTCAACTGTTTTTT,CAWLPGTPGRQLFF,TRBJ1-4,NA,NA,TRBV30
TGTGCCAGCAGCTTGGGGGCAGGCCACACAGATACGCAGTATTTT,CASSLGAGHTDTQYF,TRBJ2-3,once,NA,TRBV7-9
TGTGCCAGCAGACCTACTAGCGGGAGCTCCCTTTACAATGAGCAGTTCTTC,CASRPTSGSSLYNEQFF,TRBJ2-1,NA,TRBD2,TRBV6-2/TRBV6-3
TGTGCCAGCACCCGGAGGAGCTCAGACTCCTACAATGAGCAGTTCTTC,CASTRRSSDSYNEQFF,TRBJ2-1,NA,NA,TRBV5-4
TGTGCCAGCAGGCCCGGACAGGGGGCGGGCTACACCTTC,CASRPGQGAGYTF,TRBJ1-2,NA,TRBD1,TRBV6-5
TGTGCCAGTAGTAAGGATGGCAACACTGAAGCTTTCTTT,CASSKDGNTEAFF,TRBJ1-1,NA,NA,TRBV19
TGTGCCAGCAGCCTCGGGACAGGCTTGGGCTCTGGAAACACCATATATTTT,CASSLGTGLGSGNTIYF,TRBJ1-3,NA,TRBD1,TRBV7-9
TGTGCCAGTAGTGAAAGGGGGGGAAACTATGGCTACACCTTC,CASSERGGNYGYTF,TRBJ1-2,NA,NA,TRBV19
TGTGCCAGCAACAGACCAGGGGCTAATGAAAAACTGTTTTTT,CASNRPGANEKLFF,TRBJ1-4,NA,NA,TRBV28
TGTGCCACCAGTGATTCCCGTCAAGGGGGCGGCTACACCTTC,CATSDSRQGGGYTF,TRBJ1-2,few,TRBD1,TRBV24-1
TGTGCCAGCAGCCAAGTGGTTCGGTCACCCCTCCACTTT,CASSQVVRSPLHF,TRBJ1-6,NA,NA,TRBV3-1/TRBV3-2
TGTGCCAGCATGCTGACAGGAGCCCCCAAGATACCTGAAGCTTTCTTT,CASMLTGAPKIPEAFF,TRBJ1-1,NA,NA,TRBV13
TGTGCCAGCAGCCCTTGGACAGGCCGAAATGAGCAGTTCTTC,CASSPWTGRNEQFF,TRBJ2-1,NA,TRBD1,TRBV7-9
TGTGCCAGCAGACGATTCTACAATGAGCAGTTCTTC,CASRRFYNEQFF,TRBJ2-1,few,NA,TRBV6-5
TGTGCCAGCAGCCTTAAACAGGGAGGCGGCTACACCTTC,CASSLKQGGGYTF,TRBJ1-2,NA,NA,TRBV6-2/TRBV6-3
TGTGCCACCAGCAGCGGAGGGGGAGGCGGCACTGAAGCTTTCTTT,CATSSGGGGGTEAFF,TRBJ1-1,NA,NA,TRBV15
TGTGCCAGCAGTTTCCGCGAGGACACTGAAGCTTTCTTT,CASSFREDTEAFF,TRBJ1-1,NA,NA,TRBV12-3/TRBV12-4
TGTGCCATCAGTTCAACCGGGCCCAACGGAGGGTTTCGTCAGCCCCAGCATTTT,CAISSTGPNGGFRQPQHF,TRBJ1-5,NA,NA,TRBV10-3
TGTGCCAGCAGCGTAGGTAGAAAGGGGACAGCACAAGAGACCCAGTACTTC,CASSVGRKGTAQETQYF,TRBJ2-5,once,TRBD1,TRBV9
TGTGCCTGGAATCCCAAGATCCCGTCCGAGCAGTACTTC,CAWNPKIPSEQYF,TRBJ2-7,NA,NA,TRBV30
TGTGCCAGCAGCCCGACAGGGAGCAGTGAAAAACTGTTTTTT,CASSPTGSSEKLFF,TRBJ1-4,once,TRBD1,TRBV7-2